The present entry profiles one T cell receptor (beta chain) with its context. The antigen is unknown. The time point is: before natalizumab initiation. The germline V gene has CDR1 GTSNPN and CDR2 SVGIG (reference sequence). This CDR3 has 13 amino acids. Trimming removed 2 bases from V and 7 bases from J, with 14 bases in between. The assay was run at survey level. Using immunoSEQ multiplex PCR, the repertoire was profiled, and TCRdb retains in-frame clones only, with some absent. In the table there are 30,000 or so clones, approximately 89% of which are singletons. The data derive from a study of multiple sclerosis patients with progressive multifocal leukoencephalopathy. Study background: Controls were natalizumab-treated multiple sclerosis patients who did not develop PML, sampled longitudinally. The study, taken as a whole, reports: Less diverse TRB repertoires were suggested in most PML patients.

The chain has TRBV30 and TRBJ1-2, with D unclear. The sequence came from a human donor with multiple sclerosis. Material for sequencing was PBMCs. The CDR3 coding sequence is TGTGCCTGGAGTAACCAGTACCTCGGTGGCTACACCTTC. Protein: CAWSNQYLGGYTF.